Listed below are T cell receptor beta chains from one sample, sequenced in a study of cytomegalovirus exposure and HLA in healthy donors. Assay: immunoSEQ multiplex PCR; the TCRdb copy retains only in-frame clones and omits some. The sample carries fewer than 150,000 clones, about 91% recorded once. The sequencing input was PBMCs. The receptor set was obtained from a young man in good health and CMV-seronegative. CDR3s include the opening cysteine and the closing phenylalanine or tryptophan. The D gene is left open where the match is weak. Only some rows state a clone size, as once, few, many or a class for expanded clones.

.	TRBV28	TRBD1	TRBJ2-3	TGTGCCAGCAGTCTGCGACAGGGGGGGGACACAGATACGCAGTATTTT	CASSLRQGGDTDTQYF
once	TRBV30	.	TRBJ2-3	TGTGCCTGGAGTGTACGTAGCAGCGATACGCAGTATTTT	CAWSVRSSDTQYF
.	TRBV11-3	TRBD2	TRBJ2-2	TGTGCCAGCAGCCCATCGACTAGCGGAAAGGCCGGGGAGCTGTTTTTT	CASSPSTSGKAGELFF
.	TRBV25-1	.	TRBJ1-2	TGTGCCAGCAGTGAATGGCGGGGTCCGGAAGGCTACACCTTC	CASSEWRGPEGYTF
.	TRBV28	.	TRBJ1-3	TGTGCCAGCAGTTTTAGCTCTGGAAACACCATATATTTT	CASSFSSGNTIYF
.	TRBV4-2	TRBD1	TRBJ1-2	TGTGCCAGCAGCCCGCGGGACAGGCGATTTTTAGGCTACACCTTC	CASSPRDRRFLGYTF
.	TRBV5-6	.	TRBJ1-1	TGTGCCAGCAGCTTGGTCTCTGAAGCTTTCTTT	CASSLVSEAFF
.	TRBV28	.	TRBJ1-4	TGTGCCAGCAGTTTATTTAGTGTTGGGACAAGCAATGAAAAACTGTTTTTT	CASSLFSVGTSNEKLFF
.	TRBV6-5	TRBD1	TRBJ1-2	TGTGCCAGCAATATAAAACAGGGGATCAATGGCTACACCTTC	CASNIKQGINGYTF
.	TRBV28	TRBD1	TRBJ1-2	TGTGCCAGCAGTTTACCGGGACAGAACTATGGCTACACCTTC	CASSLPGQNYGYTF
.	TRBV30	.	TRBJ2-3	TGTGCCTGGAGTGGGACAGTCGCAGATACGCAGTATTTT	CAWSGTVADTQYF
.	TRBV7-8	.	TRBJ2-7	TGTGCCAGCAGCTTATCGTCTGGGCTAACTAGGGAGCAGTACTTC	CASSLSSGLTREQYF